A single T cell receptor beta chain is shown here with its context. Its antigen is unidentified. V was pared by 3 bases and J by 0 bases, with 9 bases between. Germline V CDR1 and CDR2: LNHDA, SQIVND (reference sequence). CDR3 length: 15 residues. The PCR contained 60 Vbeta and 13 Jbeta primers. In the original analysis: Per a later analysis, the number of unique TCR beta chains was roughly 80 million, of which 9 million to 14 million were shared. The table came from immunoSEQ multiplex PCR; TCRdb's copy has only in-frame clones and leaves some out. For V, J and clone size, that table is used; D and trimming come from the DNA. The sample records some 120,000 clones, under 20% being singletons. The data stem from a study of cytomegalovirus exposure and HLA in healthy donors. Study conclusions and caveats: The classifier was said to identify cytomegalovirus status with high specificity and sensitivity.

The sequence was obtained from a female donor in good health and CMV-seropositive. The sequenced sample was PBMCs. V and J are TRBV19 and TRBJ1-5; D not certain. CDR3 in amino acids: CASSIIWLSNQPQHF. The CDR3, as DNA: TGTGCCAGTAGTATCATTTGGCTTAGCAATCAGCCCCAGCATTTT.